These 24 T cell receptor beta chains were all obtained from the same sample, sequenced in a study of PD-L1 blockade in urothelial cancer. The repertoire was sequenced with immunoSEQ multiplex PCR; TCRdb's copy has only in-frame clones and lacks some. The data show some 60,000 clones, around 83% seen once. Sequencing was performed on PBMCs, taken around atezolizumab (anti-PD-L1) treatment. The receptor source for this set is a middle-aged man with urothelial cancer.

As DNA, the CDR3 is TGTGCCAGCAGCCATAGCGGGATGGGTTACGAGCAGTACTTC. This translates into CASSHSGMGYEQYF. This chain connects TRBV13 to TRBJ2-7; TRBD2 agrees at 8 bases. The CDR3 runs to 14 residues. Germline assignment: CDR1 PRHDT and CDR2 FYEKMQ (reference sequence). With V trimmed by 5 bases and J by 4 bases, 7 bases remained unmatched. Full variable domain (remainder filled in from reference TRBV13 and TRBJ2-7): AAGVIQSPRHLIKEKRETATLKCYPIPRHDTVYWYQQGPGQDPQFLISFYEKMQSDKGSIPDRFSAQQFSDYHSELNMSSLELGDSALYFCASSHSGMGYEQYFGPGTRLTVT.

The chain links TRBV29-1 to TRBJ2-7, with D perhaps TRBD2 (6 bases). Germline CDR1 and CDR2: SQVTM and ANQGSEA. The CDR3 covers 12 residues. The V and J ends lost 4 bases and 6 bases respectively, with 13 bases between them. DNA for the CDR3: TGCAGCGTTGGATATAGGGAGGTCGAGCAGTACTTC. Amino acid sequence: CSVGYREVEQYF.

The genes are TRBV7-9 and TRBJ2-5; tentatively, D is TRBD2 (5 bases). Trimming stripped 1 base from V and 4 bases from J, with 7 bases between. CDR1 SEHNR and CDR2 FQNEAQ come from the germline V gene (reference sequence). This CDR3 contains 13 residues. CDR3 nucleotides: TGTGCCAGCAGCTTAGTGGGAGCAGAGACCCAGTACTTC. Its protein is CASSLVGAETQYF.

This clone has a handful of counts. The chain carries TRBV4-2 and TRBJ2-6; no reliable D call. Germline V gene lookup returns CDR1 LGHNA and CDR2 YNFKEQ. The CDR3 length is 16 residues. Trimming shortened V by 1 base and J by 0 bases, and 7 bases separated the two germline ends. CDR3 amino acids: CASSQVGSSGANVLTF. The CDR3 nucleotides read TGTGCCAGCAGCCAAGTTGGCAGCTCTGGGGCCAACGTCCTGACTTTC.

This chain uses TRBV5-5 with TRBJ2-7; D is possibly TRBD1 (6 bases). Deletions cut 0 bases from V and 2 bases from J, with 9 bases between. There are 14 residues in the CDR3. Per germline, CDR1 SGHKS and CDR2 YYEKEE (reference sequence). The CDR3, as DNA: TGTGCCAGCAGCTTGGGGACAGAAGCCTACGAGCAGTACTTC. This codes for CASSLGTEAYEQYF.

The V call is TRBV6-5, the J call TRBJ1-2; TRBD1 matches 8 bases. In germline, CDR1 is MNHEY, CDR2 SVGAGI. With V trimmed by 0 bases and J by 4 bases, 7 bases remained unmatched. CDR3 length: 16 residues. CDR3 sequence: CASSYSGAGGTYGYTF. CDR3 DNA: TGTGCCAGCAGTTACTCCGGTGCAGGGGGCACCTATGGCTACACCTTC.

The chain recombines TRBV5-4 with TRBJ2-2; 9 bases align to TRBD2. Germline V gene data show CDR1 as SGHNT and CDR2 as YYREEE (reference sequence). After removal of 2 bases from V and 0 bases from J, the junction contained 2 bases not matched to a gene. The CDR3 is 16 amino acids. Here the CDR3 reads CASSLWTSANTGELFF. The CDR3 coding sequence is TGTGCCAGCAGCTTATGGACTAGCGCGAACACCGGGGAGCTGTTTTTT. Supplemented by reference TRBV5-4 and TRBJ2-2, the full variable domain reads ETGVTQSPTHLIKTRGQQVTLRCSSQSGHNTVSWYQQALGQGPQFIFQYYREEENGRGNFPPRFSGLQFPNYSSELNVNALELDDSALYLCASSLWTSANTGELFFGEGSRLTVL.

The gene calls are TRBV6-5 and TRBJ2-2, with D possibly TRBD2 on 6 matching bases. Trimming left V 2 bases short and J 3 bases short, with 10 bases between. The CDR3 has 15 amino acids. CDR1 and CDR2 from the germline V gene are MNHEY and SVGAGI. This CDR3 reads CASSYGGYDTGELFF. For the CDR3, the DNA is TGTGCCAGCAGTTACGGAGGGTACGACACCGGGGAGCTGTTTTTT.

The table lists this clone with a count of one. This chain uses TRBV28 with TRBJ1-2; D is possibly TRBD1 (5 bases). This CDR3 is built from 14 residues. V was cut by 4 bases and J by 7 bases, with 16 bases left in between. CDR1 is MDHEN and CDR2 is SYDVKM in the germline V gene. The CDR3 is CASSSDRRGRGYTF. CDR3 nucleotide sequence: TGTGCCAGCAGTTCCGACAGACGTGGTCGTGGCTACACCTTC.

V usage is TRBV30 and J usage is TRBJ2-5, with TRBD2 identical over 7 bases. Per germline, CDR1 GTSNPN and CDR2 SVGIG (reference sequence). The CDR3 is 17 amino acids. The ends lost 4 bases at V and 3 bases at J; junction bases unmatched: 17. The CDR3 reads CAWKGGLTGAKKETQYF. The CDR3 bases are TGTGCCTGGAAGGGAGGGTTGACGGGAGCGAAAAAAGAGACCCAGTACTTC. Full variable domain (rest looked up from reference TRBV30 and TRBJ2-5): SQTIHQWPATLVQPVGSPLSLECTVEGTSNPNLYWYRQAAGRGLQLLFYSVGIGQISSEVPQNLSASRPQDRQFILSSKKLLLSDSGFYLCAWKGGLTGAKKETQYFGPGTRLLVL.

The V call is TRBV19, the J call TRBJ1-5; D may be TRBD1 (5 bases). Germline-derived CDR1 and CDR2 are LNHDA and SQIVND (reference sequence). V lost 7 bases and J 5 bases, leaving 18 bases between the germline ends. CDR3 length: 15 amino acids. The CDR3 bases are TGTGCCAGTACCCGGGACTCCTTGAAATATCAGCCCCAGCATTTT. It is translated as CASTRDSLKYQPQHF.

This clone was counted a single time. CDR3 in amino acids: CASSVEHSYEQYF. CDR3 nucleotide sequence: TGTGCCAGTAGTGTGGAGCATTCCTACGAGCAGTACTTC. V gene TRBV19 combines with J gene TRBJ2-7; D remains ambiguous. Trimming stripped 5 bases from V and 1 base from J, with 9 bases between. Germline V gene sequence: CDR1 LNHDA, CDR2 SQIVND (reference sequence). The CDR3 is 13 residues long.

The rearrangement uses TRBV7-2 and TRBJ2-7; D not certain. From germline, CDR1 is SGHTA and CDR2 FQGNSA. The CDR3 length is 14 residues. The germline V and J ends were trimmed by 2 bases and 2 bases, with 10 bases remaining between them. CDR3 in amino acids: CASSLNYPAYEQYF. CDR3 bases: TGTGCCAGCAGCTTAAACTACCCAGCCTACGAGCAGTACTTC.

V and J are TRBV10-1 and TRBJ2-7; possible D gene TRBD2, 6 bases. Germline V lookup: CDR1 WNHNN, CDR2 SYGVQD (reference sequence). The ends were cut back, 7 bases at V and 1 base at J, with 14 bases in the middle. The CDR3 has 14 amino acids. CDR3 sequence reads: CASTRRDWSYEQYF. CDR3 coding DNA: TGCGCCAGCACCCGACGGGACTGGTCCTACGAGCAGTACTTC.

The V call is TRBV30, the J call TRBJ1-6; D possibly corresponds to TRBD1 (5 bases). Germline V CDR1 and CDR2: GTSNPN, SVGIG (reference sequence). V was pared by 3 bases and J by 6 bases, with 15 bases between. This CDR3 contains 15 residues. The CDR3 reads CAWRRTGTANSPLHF. In nucleotides, the CDR3 is TGTGCCTGGAGGCGTACCGGGACTGCTAATTCACCCCTCCACTTT.

The V gene is TRBV7-3, the J gene TRBJ2-2; unclear D gene. The CDR3 totals 14 residues. V was clipped by 5 bases and J by 3 bases, with 10 bases between them. Germline V gene sequence: CDR1 SGHTA, CDR2 FQGTGA. CDR3 amino acids: CASSLSIDTGELFF. Written as DNA, the CDR3 is TGTGCCAGCAGCCTCAGTATCGACACCGGGGAGCTGTTTTTT.

The V and J genes are TRBV7-2 and TRBJ2-7; 8 nucleotides line up with TRBD2. The V and J ends lost 5 bases and 7 bases, in that order; junction bases with no gene match: 16. This CDR3 is 16 amino acids long. Per the germline V gene, CDR1 is SGHTA and CDR2 is FQGNSA. This chain's CDR3 is CASSPLSGGSSREQYF. CDR3 bases: TGTGCCAGCAGCCCCTTATCGGGGGGGAGTAGTAGGGAGCAGTACTTC. Filled out from reference TRBV7-2 and TRBJ2-7, the complete variable domain reads GAGVSQSPSNKVTEKGKDVELRCDPISGHTALYWYRQSLGQGLEFLIYFQGNSAPDKSGLPSDRFSAERTGGSVSTLTIQRTQQEDSAVYLCASSPLSGGSSREQYFGPGTRLTVT.

The rearrangement links TRBV5-1 to TRBJ1-2; D ambiguous. Per the germline V gene, CDR1 is SGHRS and CDR2 is YFSETQ. V was pared by 4 bases and J by 3 bases, with 7 bases between. The CDR3 consists of 12 residues. This CDR3 reads CASSGDYYGYTF. CDR3 bases: TGCGCCAGCAGCGGTGACTACTATGGCTACACCTTC.

The V and J genes are TRBV30 and TRBJ2-2; D perhaps matches TRBD2 (5 bases). Germline assignment: CDR1 GTSNPN and CDR2 SVGIG (reference sequence). Trimming left V 1 base short and J 6 bases short, with 9 bases between. The CDR3 extends over 13 amino acids. The CDR3, as DNA: TGTGCCTGGAGTGGTACCGGGGCCGGGGAGCTGTTTTTT. Protein: CAWSGTGAGELFF.

CDR3 DNA sequence: TGTGCCAGCTCGATGCGGGGAGGGAACACTGAAGCTTTCTTT. Encoded protein: CASSMRGGNTEAFF. This sequence joins TRBV27 and TRBJ1-1; D not certain. Germline V gene sequence: CDR1 MNHEY, CDR2 SMNVEV (reference sequence). The V end lost 8 bases, the J end lost 1 base, and 14 bases lay between the germline ends. This CDR3 is built from 14 residues.

V and J are TRBV4-1 and TRBJ2-3; D gene uncertain. Germline loops: CDR1 MGHRA, CDR2 YSYEKL. Trimming removed 1 base from V and 2 bases from J, with 7 bases in between. This CDR3 comprises 14 residues. The CDR3 here is CASSQAAVTDTQYF. The CDR3 DNA follows: TGCGCCAGCAGCCAAGCGGCGGTCACAGATACGCAGTATTTT.

This chain joins TRBV6-6 and TRBJ1-2, with 7 bases identical to TRBD1. The V gene's germline CDR1 is MNHNY and CDR2 SVGAGI (reference sequence). V dropped 5 bases and J dropped 4; count of bases not matched to a gene: 7. The CDR3 runs to 14 residues. This chain's CDR3 is CASSTGQRSYGYTF. The CDR3 nucleotides read TGTGCCAGCAGTACGGGACAGAGGAGCTATGGCTACACCTTC.

This clone was observed once. The V call is TRBV30, the J call TRBJ2-5, with D possibly being TRBD1 (6 bases). This CDR3 is built from 16 residues. Trimming stripped 3 bases from V and 5 bases from J, with 22 bases between. Germline lookup yields CDR1 GTSNPN and CDR2 SVGIG (reference sequence). CDR3 DNA sequence: TGTGCCTGGAGCATTGCAGGGGCTGATAGTGGGGAGACCCAGTACTTC. This gives the protein CAWSIAGADSGETQYF.

The chain has TRBV7-2 and TRBJ1-1; a possible D gene is TRBD1 (6 bases). The germline V gene has CDR1 SGHTA and CDR2 FQGNSA. V gave up 5 bases and J gave up 4 bases, with 14 bases separating them. The CDR3 runs to 14 residues. The CDR3 spells CASSPYTGTTEAFF. The CDR3, as DNA: TGTGCCAGCAGCCCGTACACAGGGACCACTGAAGCTTTCTTT. The whole variable domain, filled in from reference TRBV7-2 and TRBJ1-1, reads GAGVSQSPSNKVTEKGKDVELRCDPISGHTALYWYRQSLGQGLEFLIYFQGNSAPDKSGLPSDRFSAERTGGSVSTLTIQRTQQEDSAVYLCASSPYTGTTEAFFGQGTRLTVV.